One and the same sample provided the 15 T cell receptor beta chains below, sequenced in a study of T cells in Graves' hyperthyroidism and ophthalmopathy (dated by TCRdb to the late 2010s). Libraries were prepared through multiplex PCR. Instrument on record: Illumina HiSeq 2000. The TCR beta CDR3 regions were amplified from the RNA transcripts. The TCR CDR3 was subjected to a first round of RT-PCR using the HTBI primer set and the Qiagen OneStep RT-PCR kit. TCRdb handled the public reads itself, with Q25 trimming in fastp and clone calling in MiXCR, and kept productive beta chains. Under each unique CDR3 protein, matching rows form one entry showing the most common genes and DNA. The sample yields about 52,000 distinct CDR3 sequences; under 50% were counted once. Together, the top ten hold over 8% of the sample. Material for sequencing was blood. The source of these receptors is a woman aged 45-60 years with Graves' ophthalmopathy.

This clonotype is medium-sized (0.01 to 0.1%) by share. The chain links TRBV24-1 to TRBJ1-2; D uncertain. V was cut by 1 base and J by 4 bases, with 6 bases left in between. Germline CDR1 KGHDR, CDR2 SFDVKD. The CDR3 length is 13 residues. CDR3 sequence reads: CATSDFSGYGYTF. The CDR3 nucleotides read TGTGCCACCAGTGATTTTAGCGGCTATGGCTACACCTTC.

The rearrangement links TRBV7-8 to TRBJ1-2; D gene uncertain. Looked up from germline, CDR1 is SGHVS and CDR2 is FQNEAQ. The length of the CDR3 is 13 residues. V was cut by 5 bases and J by 4 bases, with 11 bases left in between. CDR3 sequence: CASSPERAYGYTF. CDR3 coding DNA: TGTGCCAGCAGCCCCGAGAGGGCCTATGGCTACACCTTC.

V gene TRBV11-2 combines with J gene TRBJ2-7, with D tentatively TRBD1 (6 bases). Germline CDR1 SGHAT, CDR2 FQNNGV. The V end lost 3 bases, the J end lost 9 bases, and 15 bases lay between the germline ends. CDR3 length: 13 amino acids. The chain's CDR3 is CASSFPGEMGQYF. CDR3 coding DNA: TGTGCCAGCAGCTTCCCAGGGGAAATGGGGCAGTACTTC.

This clonotype was observed many times. The chain joins TRBV6-1 to TRBJ1-5; maybe TRBD1 (6 bases). With 6 bases removed from V and 0 bases from J, the gap between germline ends came to 12 bases. CDR1 MNHNS and CDR2 SASEGT come from the germline V gene. The CDR3 consists of 15 residues. This CDR3 is CASRTGQYSNQPQHF. DNA of the CDR3: TGTGCCAGCAGGACAGGACAGTATAGCAATCAGCCCCAGCATTTT.

This clonotype has ten or more counts. The CDR3 loop reads CASSPNTDTQYF. The CDR3 DNA reads TGTGCCAGCAGCCCGAACACAGATACGCAGTATTTT. The chain joins TRBV7-9 to TRBJ2-3; D call uncertain. The V end lost 5 bases, the J end lost 2 bases, and 5 bases lay between the germline ends. The germline gives CDR1 SEHNR, CDR2 FQNEAQ (reference sequence). CDR3 length: 12 residues.

This clonotype was seen repeatedly, ten times or more. The chain couples TRBV20-1 to TRBJ2-5; 10 positions agree with TRBD1. V shed 6 bases, J shed 3 bases, and the junction held 10 bases outside the gene matches. This CDR3 is built from 15 residues. Germline V lookup: CDR1 DFQATT, CDR2 SNEGSKA (reference sequence). The CDR3 DNA is TGCAGTGCCGAAGGCCTCGGGACAGGGGAAGAGACCCAGTACTTC. It translates to CSAEGLGTGEETQYF.

About this clonotype: Being one base from a much bigger clone, this may be a read error. This chain links TRBV4-1 with TRBJ2-2; D perhaps matches TRBD2 (6 bases). Looked up from germline, CDR1 is MGHRA and CDR2 is YSYEKL. The CDR3 extends over 14 amino acids. CDR3 loop: CASSQTRLTGEVFF. CDR3 sequence (DNA): TGCGCCAGCAGCCAAACTCGGCTCACCGGGGAGGTGTTTTTT.

This clonotype has more than one count but fewer than ten. This chain links TRBV7-3 with TRBJ2-2; D may match TRBD1 or TRBD2 (7 bases each). The CDR3 has 15 amino acids. Germline V gene data show CDR1 as SGHTA and CDR2 as FQGTGA. The germline V and J ends were trimmed by 5 bases and 6 bases, with 16 bases remaining between them. CDR3 nucleotides: TGTGCCAGCAGCCTCAGACAGGGAGGGGCCGGGGAGCTGTTTTTT. This translates into CASSLRQGGAGELFF. Drawing the rest from reference TRBV7-3 and TRBJ2-2, the complete variable domain is GAGVSQTPSNKVTEKGKYVELRCDPISGHTALYWYRQSLGQGPEFLIYFQGTGAADDSGLPNDRFFAVRPEGSVSTLKIQRTERGDSAVYLCASSLRQGGAGELFFGEGSRLTVL.

At least ten counts were recorded for this clonotype. This CDR3 reads CASSQDAQGTQYF. The CDR3 DNA follows: TGTGCCAGCAGCCAAGACGCACAGGGGACCCAGTACTTC. V usage is TRBV14 and J usage is TRBJ2-5; possible D gene TRBD1, 6 bases. The CDR3 loop spans 13 amino acids. The V end lost 0 bases, the J end lost 7 bases, and 9 bases lay between the germline ends. CDR1 and CDR2 (germline): SGHDN, FVKESK.

The rearrangement uses TRBV19 and TRBJ2-6; unclear D gene. Trimming left V 5 bases short and J 4 bases short, with 9 bases between. Germline V gene sequence: CDR1 LNHDA, CDR2 SQIVND (reference sequence). This CDR3 is built from 14 residues. CDR3 DNA: TGTGCCAGTAGTCGACGTCCGGGGGCCAACGTCCTGACTTTC. Translated, it gives CASSRRPGANVLTF.

The genes are TRBV24-1 and TRBJ1-5, with 8 bases fitting TRBD1. V lost 3 bases to trimming and J lost 5 bases; unmatched junction nucleotides: 8. CDR3 length: 16 amino acids. Germline V gene lookup returns CDR1 KGHDR and CDR2 SFDVKD. CDR3 protein: CATSDAGSGGYQPQHF. CDR3 bases: TGTGCCACCAGTGATGCTGGGTCAGGGGGCTATCAGCCCCAGCATTTT.

This clonotype was observed many times. The rearrangement joins TRBV7-9 to TRBJ1-3; D unclear. This CDR3 is 15 amino acids long. Germline CDR1 and CDR2: SEHNR and FQNEAQ (reference sequence). The V and J ends lost 5 bases and 0 bases respectively, with 11 bases between them. The CDR3 loop reads CASSGSNDSGNTIYF. Here the CDR3 DNA reads TGTGCCAGCAGCGGCTCCAACGACTCTGGAAACACCATATATTTT.

CDR3 protein: CASSSRGQGGDRTYNEQFF. In DNA, the CDR3 is TGTGCCAGCAGTTCCAGAGGGCAGGGGGGGGACAGAACCTACAATGAGCAGTTCTTC. The chain links TRBV6-5 to TRBJ2-1, with D possibly being TRBD1 or TRBD2 (7 bases each). The CDR3 spans 19 residues. The germline V gene encodes CDR1 MNHEY and CDR2 SVGAGI. V was pared by 4 bases and J by 2 bases, with 24 bases between.

This chain joins TRBV9 and TRBJ2-5; 10 nucleotides agree with TRBD1. The germline CDR1 and CDR2 sequences are SGDLS and YYNGEE. With 2 bases clipped from V and 5 bases from J, the junction kept 3 bases outside the gene matches. The CDR3 totals 14 residues. CDR3 DNA sequence: TGTGCCAGCAGCGTGACAGGGGGCAGGGAGACCCAGTACTTC. Protein product: CASSVTGGRETQYF. Full variable domain (outside the CDR3, taken from reference TRBV9 and TRBJ2-5): DSGVTQTPKHLITATGQRVTLRCSPRSGDLSVYWYQQSLDQGLQFLIQYYNGEERAKGNILERFSAQQFPDLHSELNLSSLELGDSALYFCASSVTGGRETQYFGPGTRLLVL.

V is TRBV6-1 and J is TRBJ2-2, with TRBD1 matching over 7 bases. The J segment lost 6 bases and the V segment lost 5 bases, leaving 3 bases of the junction unmatched. Germline V gene sequence: CDR1 MNHNS, CDR2 SASEGT. The CDR3 covers 13 residues. The CDR3 loop is CASSYQGAGELFF. CDR3 DNA: TGTGCCAGCAGTTACCAGGGGGCCGGGGAGCTGTTTTTT.